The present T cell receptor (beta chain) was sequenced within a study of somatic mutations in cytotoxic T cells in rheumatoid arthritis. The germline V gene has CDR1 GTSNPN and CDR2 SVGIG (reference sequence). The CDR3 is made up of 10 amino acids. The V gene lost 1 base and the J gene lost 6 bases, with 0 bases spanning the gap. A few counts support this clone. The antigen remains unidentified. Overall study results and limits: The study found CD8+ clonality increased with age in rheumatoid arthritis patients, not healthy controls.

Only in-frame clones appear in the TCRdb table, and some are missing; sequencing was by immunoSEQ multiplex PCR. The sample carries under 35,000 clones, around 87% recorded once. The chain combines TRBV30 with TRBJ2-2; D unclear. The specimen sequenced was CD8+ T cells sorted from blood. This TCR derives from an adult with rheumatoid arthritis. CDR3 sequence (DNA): TGTGCCTGGAGTGCCGGGGAGCTGTTTTTT. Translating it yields CAWSAGELFF.